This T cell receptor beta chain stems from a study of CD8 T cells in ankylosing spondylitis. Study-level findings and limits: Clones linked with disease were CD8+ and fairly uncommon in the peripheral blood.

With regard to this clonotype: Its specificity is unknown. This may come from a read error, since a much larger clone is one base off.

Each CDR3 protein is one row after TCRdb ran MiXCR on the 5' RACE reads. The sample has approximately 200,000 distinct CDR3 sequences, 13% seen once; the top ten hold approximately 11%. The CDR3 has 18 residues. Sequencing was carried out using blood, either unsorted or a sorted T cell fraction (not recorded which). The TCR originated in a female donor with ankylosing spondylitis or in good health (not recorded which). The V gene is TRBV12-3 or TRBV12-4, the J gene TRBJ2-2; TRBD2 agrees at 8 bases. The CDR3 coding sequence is TGTGCCAGCACCCCTTTAGCGGGGCAGCTAATCAACACCGTGGAGCTGTTTTTT. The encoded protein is CASTPLAGQLINTVELFF.